Reported below is one TCR beta chain. The CDR3 contains 12 residues. Germline V gene data show CDR1 as LNHDA and CDR2 as SQIVND (reference sequence). V was shortened by 4 bases and J by 5 bases, with 6 bases between the two germline ends. The data were produced by immunoSEQ multiplex PCR, yet TCRdb's version contains in-frame clones alone and is incomplete. There are 200,000 or so clones in the sample; 70% to 90% occur only once, and about 6% lies in the top ten. These data belong to a study of blood T cell repertoires in COVID-19. Study in general: The samples span acute and convalescent COVID-19 from the United States, Italy and Spain.

What was sequenced was peripheral blood. The chain joins TRBV19 to TRBJ1-5; D is ambiguous. The TCR originated in a man older than 75 with acute or convalescent COVID-19. CDR3 in DNA: TGTGCCAGTAGTAATCGGGATCAGCCCCAGCATTTT. Translation: CASSNRDQPQHF.